A single sample gave rise to the 7 T cell receptor beta chains below, sequenced in a study of siplizumab effects on memory and regulatory T cells. Some clones are missing from TCRdb's copy, which holds only in-frame ones; the method was immunoSEQ multiplex PCR. This sample has 90,000 to 130,000 clones, with around 90% found just once. Sequenced input: CD4+ T cells sorted from blood. All receptors derive from a human donor in good health.

The chain couples TRBV4-1 to TRBJ2-7; no definite D call. Trimming took 4 bases from V and 2 from J, leaving 9 bases between them. The germline gives CDR1 MGHRA, CDR2 YSYEKL. The CDR3 runs to 13 residues. The CDR3 region has the DNA TGCGCCAGCAGCCGTTTGCAAACCTACGAGCAGTACTTC. The encoded protein is CASSRLQTYEQYF.

As for this clone: Other nucleotide sequences from this sample produce the same CDR3. The V call is TRBV5-1, the J call TRBJ1-2; D is unresolved. This CDR3 spans 13 amino acids. Trimming removed 0 bases from V and 3 bases from J, with 6 bases in between. Looked up from germline, CDR1 is SGHRS and CDR2 is YFSETQ. The CDR3: CASSLGQDYGYTF. In DNA, the CDR3 is TGCGCCAGCAGCTTGGGGCAGGACTATGGCTACACCTTC. Together with reference TRBV5-1 and TRBJ1-2, the CDR3 gives the full variable domain: KAGVTQTPRYLIKTRGQQVTLSCSPISGHRSVSWYQQTPGQGLQFLFEYFSETQRNKGNFPGRFSGRQFSNSRSEMNVSTLELGDSALYLCASSLGQDYGYTFGSGTRLTVV.

This clone appeared a single time. V is TRBV19 and J is TRBJ1-3, with unresolved D. The germline gives CDR1 LNHDA, CDR2 SQIVND (reference sequence). The V end was cut by 7 bases, the J end by 4 bases, with 5 bases between. The CDR3 has 11 amino acids. This CDR3 reads CASKRGNTIYF. The CDR3, as DNA: TGTGCCAGTAAAAGGGGAAACACCATATATTTT.

This chain connects TRBV6-5 to TRBJ1-1; possibly TRBD1 for D (5 bases). From germline, CDR1 is MNHEY and CDR2 SVGAGI. The CDR3 contains 13 residues. Trimming stripped 4 bases from V and 2 bases from J, with 8 bases between. As DNA, the CDR3 is TGTGCCAGCAGTTGGGACGTAAACACTGAAGCTTTCTTT. This encodes CASSWDVNTEAFF.

This chain joins TRBV5-6 and TRBJ1-2, with D tentatively TRBD1 (5 bases). The germline V gene encodes CDR1 SGHDT and CDR2 YYEEEE. Trimming left V 5 bases short and J 4 bases short, with 9 bases between. The CDR3 has 12 amino acids. In DNA, the CDR3 is TGTGCCAGCAGTACTACAGGCTATGGCTACACCTTC. Its translation is CASSTTGYGYTF. Complete variable domain (other parts from reference TRBV5-6 and TRBJ1-2): DAGVTQSPTHLIKTRGQQVTLRCSPKSGHDTVSWYQQALGQGPQFIFQYYEEEERQRGNFPDRFSGHQFPNYSSELNVNALLLGDSALYLCASSTTGYGYTFGSGTRLTVV.

The V and J genes are TRBV2 and TRBJ2-2; 15 nucleotides align to TRBD2. The germline V gene encodes CDR1 SNHLY and CDR2 FYNNEI. The length of the CDR3 is 15 residues. With V trimmed by 6 bases and J by 7 bases, 3 bases remained unmatched. CDR3 residues: CASRRTSGGVGELFF. Written as DNA, the CDR3 is TGTGCCAGCAGGAGGACTAGCGGGGGGGTCGGGGAGCTGTTTTTT.

This chain joins TRBV19 and TRBJ1-4; D gene unclear. This CDR3 contains 14 residues. Germline loops: CDR1 LNHDA, CDR2 SQIVND (reference sequence). V gave up 6 bases and J gave up 0 bases, with 8 bases separating them. CDR3 nucleotides: TGTGCCAGTAGACCCCAGTCAACTAATGAAAAACTGTTTTTT. This sequence encodes CASRPQSTNEKLFF.